This T cell receptor (beta chain) is from a study of early T cells in non-severe SARS-CoV-2 infection. Overall study context: It was bulk RNA from unsorted whole blood that was sequenced, and the chains were unpaired.

This CDR3 spans 14 amino acids. V lost 6 bases and J 9 bases, leaving 20 bases between the germline ends. Broader study findings: Comparison of clonotypes with VDJdb favored anti-spike CD8 responses while missing private and CD4 specificities.

Attachment of unique molecular identifiers was made to individual cDNA molecules. TCRdb itself ran the 5' RACE reads through MiXCR, one entry per CDR3 protein. The sample lists tens of thousands of distinct CDR3 sequences, around 6.5% occurring once. This clonotype was detected ten times or more. Its antigen is currently unknown. This chain links TRBV12-3 or TRBV12-4 with TRBJ2-5; a possible D gene is TRBD1 (6 bases). The clonotype originates from an adult who was a healthcare worker with PCR-confirmed SARS-CoV-2 infection or an uninfected control (not recorded which). Sequencing was carried out using whole blood. The CDR3 is CASSPPGRGSAQYF. For the CDR3, the DNA is TGTGCCAGCAGCCCCCCGGGCAGGGGAAGTGCCCAGTACTTC.